Listed here are 8 T cell receptor beta chains from one sample, sequenced in a study of Ad26.COV2.S vaccination and SARS-CoV-2 variants. The table came from immunoSEQ multiplex PCR; TCRdb's copy has only in-frame clones and leaves some out. The sample has 290,000 or so clones, 70% to 90% seen once. Documented treatment: 15 to 20 received Ad26.COV2.S at low or high dose, single or two shots; roughly five received placebo; per-sample allocation not given. It was on day 63 after the first vaccine or placebo injection that samples were taken. This specimen consisted of peripheral blood, obtained in a trial of Ad26.COV2.S vaccine versus placebo. The receptors here all came from a person between 18 and 65 years old who received the Ad26.COV2.S COVID-19 vaccine or a placebo.

The chain has TRBV11-2 and TRBJ2-3, with no clear D. CDR3 size: 12 residues. Per germline, CDR1 SGHAT and CDR2 FQNNGV. The ends were cut back, 0 bases at V and 6 bases at J, with 4 bases in the middle. CDR3 sequence reads: CASSLESDTQYF. The CDR3 nucleotides are TGTGCCAGCAGCTTAGAATCTGATACGCAGTATTTT.

The chain has TRBV5-1 and TRBJ1-1, with D unclear. Germline lookup yields CDR1 SGHRS and CDR2 YFSETQ. The CDR3 runs 14 residues. V was cut by 3 bases and J by 0 bases, with 9 bases left in between. The CDR3, as DNA: TGCGCCAGCAGCTGGGCAGAAATGAACACTGAAGCTTTCTTT. This codes for CASSWAEMNTEAFF.

The genes are TRBV2 and TRBJ1-1, with D unresolved. V lost 4 bases and J 3 bases, leaving 15 bases between the germline ends. Germline V gives CDR1 SNHLY, CDR2 FYNNEI. The CDR3 covers 15 residues. CDR3 bases: TGTGCCAGCAGTGGGGTTGGTGGAGGGTACACTGAAGCTTTCTTT. It encodes CASSGVGGGYTEAFF.

The rearrangement joins TRBV2 to TRBJ2-7; the D gene is possibly TRBD2 (5 bases). The CDR3 has 13 amino acids. Looked up from germline, CDR1 is SNHLY and CDR2 is FYNNEI. The ends were cut back, 7 bases at V and 4 bases at J, with 14 bases in the middle. The CDR3 loop reads CASKAMGGYEQYF. The DNA for the CDR3 is TGTGCCAGCAAAGCGATGGGCGGGTACGAGCAGTACTTC. The complete variable domain, with remaining parts taken from reference TRBV2 and TRBJ2-7, reads EPEVTQTPSHQVTQMGQEVILRCVPISNHLYFYWYRQILGQKVEFLVSFYNNEISEKSEIFDDQFSVERPDGSNFTLKIRSTKLEDSAMYFCASKAMGGYEQYFGPGTRLTVT.

This clone has a handful of counts. The chain uses TRBV5-1 and TRBJ1-1; the D is unclear. CDR3 length: 15 amino acids. V lost 0 bases to trimming and J lost 5 bases, with 14 bases between them. Germline V lookup: CDR1 SGHRS, CDR2 YFSETQ. The CDR3 nucleotides read TGCGCCAGCAGCTTGGATACGGCTTCAAGGACTGAAGCTTTCTTT. Translating it yields CASSLDTASRTEAFF.

The chain joins TRBV6-5 to TRBJ2-1; 7 nucleotides match TRBD2. The CDR3 is 15 amino acids. V dropped 5 bases and J dropped 3; count of bases not matched to a gene: 7. CDR1 is MNHEY, CDR2 SVGAGI, per germline. The CDR3 coding sequence is TGTGCCAGCAGTCTGGGAGGGCCGGTCTACAATGAGCAGTTCTTC. Protein sequence: CASSLGGPVYNEQFF.

The chain uses TRBV19 and TRBJ1-2; perhaps TRBD1 as D (5 bases). V was shortened by 3 bases and J by 8 bases, with 13 bases between the two germline ends. Per the germline V gene, CDR1 is LNHDA and CDR2 is SQIVND (reference sequence). This CDR3 comprises 13 residues. In nucleotides, the CDR3 is TGTGCCAGTAGTATGACGAGGGGAGGAGGCTACACCTTC. Translation gives CASSMTRGGGYTF.

This clone was counted a few times. Sequence at one end of the junction differs from germline and may be a read error. The chain employs TRBV18 and TRBJ1-4; D is possibly TRBD1 (6 bases). Germline V gene data show CDR1 as KGHSH and CDR2 as LQKENI. The CDR3 covers 17 residues. Here the CDR3 reads CASSPPAGAGEFEKLFF. The CDR3, as DNA: TGTGCCAGCTCGCCACCGGCCGGAGCAGGGGAATTTGAAAAACTGTTTTTT.